This T cell receptor beta chain emerged from a study of T cell repertoires in cytomegalovirus infection. Per germline, CDR1 SEHNR and CDR2 FQNEAQ (reference sequence). The CDR3 consists of 12 residues. Findings and caveats of the study: Dominating the ex vivo response were TCR beta clonotypes that were CMV-specific and HLA-C-restricted.

With regard to this clonotype: Its antigen is not identified. A much more abundant neighbour one base away suggests this may be a read error.

From the reads, TCRdb called clonotypes with MiXCR, one entry per CDR3 protein. The sample contains approximately 990,000 distinct CDR3 sequences, around a third of which appear only once. This chain uses TRBV7-9 with TRBJ1-2; 7 nucleotides align to TRBD1. The sample in question was cultured CD8+ T cells from PBMCs, obtained from culture after CMV antigen stimulation. The receptor was isolated from a human donor in good health (CMV status not recorded). Some clones in this sample may be carry-over from other donors' samples. CDR3 in amino acids: CVSTKGGDGYTF. In DNA, the CDR3 is TGTGTCAGCACCAAAGGGGGCGACGGCTACACCTTC.